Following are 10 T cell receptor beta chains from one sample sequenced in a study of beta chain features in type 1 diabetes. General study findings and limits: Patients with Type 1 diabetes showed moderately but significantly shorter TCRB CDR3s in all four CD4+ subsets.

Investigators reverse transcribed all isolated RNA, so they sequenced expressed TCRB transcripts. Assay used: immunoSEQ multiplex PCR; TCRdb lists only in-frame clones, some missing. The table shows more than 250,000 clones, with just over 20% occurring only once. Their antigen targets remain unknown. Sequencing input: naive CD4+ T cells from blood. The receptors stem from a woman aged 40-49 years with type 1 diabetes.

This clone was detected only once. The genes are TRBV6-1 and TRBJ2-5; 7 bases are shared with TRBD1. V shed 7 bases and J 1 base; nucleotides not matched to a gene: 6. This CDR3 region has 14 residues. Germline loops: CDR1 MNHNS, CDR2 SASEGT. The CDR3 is CASTGTAFQETQYF. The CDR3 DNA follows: TGTGCCAGCACCGGGACAGCCTTCCAAGAGACCCAGTACTTC.

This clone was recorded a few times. The CDR3 sequence: CASSQIEEKLFF. CDR3 bases: TGCGCCAGCAGCCAGATAGAAGAAAAACTGTTTTTT. The chain couples TRBV4-3 to TRBJ1-4; D unresolved. CDR3 length equals 12 residues. Germline assignment: CDR1 LGHNA and CDR2 YSLEER. The V and J ends lost 3 bases and 8 bases respectively, with 7 bases between them.

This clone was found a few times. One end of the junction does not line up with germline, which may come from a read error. In DNA, the CDR3 is TGTGCTAGCAGCCCCTTAACGGGGGGGCGGGAGACCCAGTACTTC. Protein sequence: CASSPLTGGRETQYF. The chain is built from TRBV7-7 and TRBJ2-5, with TRBD2 matching 8 bases. Germline loops: CDR1 SSHAT, CDR2 FNYEAQ (reference sequence). CDR3 length: 15 amino acids.

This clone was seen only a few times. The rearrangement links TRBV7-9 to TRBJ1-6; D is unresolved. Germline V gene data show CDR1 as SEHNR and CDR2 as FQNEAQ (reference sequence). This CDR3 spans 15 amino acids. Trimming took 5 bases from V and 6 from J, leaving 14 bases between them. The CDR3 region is CASSPWEGLNSPLHF. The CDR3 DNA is TGTGCCAGCAGCCCATGGGAGGGTCTTAATTCACCCCTCCACTTT.

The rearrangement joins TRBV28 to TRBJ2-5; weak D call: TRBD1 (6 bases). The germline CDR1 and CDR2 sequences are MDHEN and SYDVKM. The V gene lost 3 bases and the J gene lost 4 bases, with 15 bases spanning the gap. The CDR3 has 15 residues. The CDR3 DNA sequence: TGTGCCAGCAGTTTCCCGGGAAGGGGGATAGAGACCCAGTACTTC. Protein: CASSFPGRGIETQYF.

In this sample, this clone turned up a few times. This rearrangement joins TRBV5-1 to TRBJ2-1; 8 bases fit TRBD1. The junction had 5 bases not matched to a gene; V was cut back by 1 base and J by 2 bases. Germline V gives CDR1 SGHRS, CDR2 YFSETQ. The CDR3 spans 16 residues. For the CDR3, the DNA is TGCGCCAGCAGCTTGCGGCAGGGGGCTCCCTACAATGAGCAGTTCTTC. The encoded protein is CASSLRQGAPYNEQFF.

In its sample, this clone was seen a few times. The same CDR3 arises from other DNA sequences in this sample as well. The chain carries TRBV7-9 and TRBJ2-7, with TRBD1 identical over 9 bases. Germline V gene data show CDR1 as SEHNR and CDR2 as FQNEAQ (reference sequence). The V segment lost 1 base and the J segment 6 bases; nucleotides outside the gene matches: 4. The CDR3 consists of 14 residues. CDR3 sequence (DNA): TGTGCCAGCAGCTTAGGACAGGGGGTGGGCGAGCAGTACTTC. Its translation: CASSLGQGVGEQYF.

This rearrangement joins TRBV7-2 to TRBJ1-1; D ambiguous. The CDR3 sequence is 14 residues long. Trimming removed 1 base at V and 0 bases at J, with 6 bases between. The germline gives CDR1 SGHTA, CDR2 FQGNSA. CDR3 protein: CASSLVRMNTEAFF. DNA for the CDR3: TGTGCCAGCAGCTTAGTCAGGATGAACACTGAAGCTTTCTTT. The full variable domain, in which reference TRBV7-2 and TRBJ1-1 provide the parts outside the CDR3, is GAGVSQSPSNKVTEKGKDVELRCDPISGHTALYWYRQSLGQGLEFLIYFQGNSAPDKSGLPSDRFSAERTGGSVSTLTIQRTQQEDSAVYLCASSLVRMNTEAFFGQGTRLTVV.

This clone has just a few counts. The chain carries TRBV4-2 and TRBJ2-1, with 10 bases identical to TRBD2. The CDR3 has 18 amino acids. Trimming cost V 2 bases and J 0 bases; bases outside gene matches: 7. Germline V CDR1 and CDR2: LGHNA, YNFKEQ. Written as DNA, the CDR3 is TGTGCCAGCAGCCAACCAGGACTAGCGGTCAGCTCCTACAATGAGCAGTTCTTC. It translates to CASSQPGLAVSSYNEQFF.

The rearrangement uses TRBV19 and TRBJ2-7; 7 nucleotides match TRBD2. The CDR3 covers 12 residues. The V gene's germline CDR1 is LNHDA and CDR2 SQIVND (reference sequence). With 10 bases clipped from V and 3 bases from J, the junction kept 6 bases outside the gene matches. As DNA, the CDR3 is TGTGCCACCAAAAGGGAGGGCTACGAGCAGTACTTC. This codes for CATKREGYEQYF.